This passage covers 8 T cell receptor beta chains from one sample sequenced in a study of Ad26.COV2.S vaccination and SARS-CoV-2 variants. Assay used: immunoSEQ multiplex PCR; TCRdb lists only in-frame clones, some missing. Of 500,000 or so clones in the sample, 89% were seen once. The treatment denotes: around 19 received Ad26.COV2.S at low or high dose, single or two shots; 5 received placebo; per-sample allocation not given. Samples came from day 63 after the first vaccine or placebo injection. The input for sequencing was peripheral blood, taken in a trial of Ad26.COV2.S vaccine versus placebo. The receptors come from a person between 18 and 60 years old who received the Ad26.COV2.S COVID-19 vaccine or a placebo.

The V gene is TRBV2, the J gene TRBJ1-5, with D perhaps TRBD1 (5 bases). CDR1 and CDR2 from the germline V gene are SNHLY and FYNNEI. There are 15 residues in the CDR3. V was pared by 7 bases and J by 3 bases, with 16 bases between. CDR3 in DNA: TGTGCCAGCAACGGTCCTAGGGGCTCCAATCAGCCCCAGCATTTT. The encoded protein is CASNGPRGSNQPQHF.

The rearrangement joins TRBV6-6 to TRBJ2-7; D is undetermined. Trimming pared 7 bases from V and 3 bases from J, leaving 13 bases between. This CDR3 has 13 amino acids. Germline assignment: CDR1 MNHNY and CDR2 SVGAGI (reference sequence). CDR3 bases: TGTGCCAGCAACCGGCGACCGGGCTACGAGCAGTACTTC. Translated, it gives CASNRRPGYEQYF.

The chain links TRBV4-2 to TRBJ1-5; the match to TRBD1 covers 8 bases. Per germline, CDR1 LGHNA and CDR2 YNFKEQ. V lost 8 bases, J lost 5 bases, and 11 bases stayed unmatched. The CDR3 sequence is 15 residues long. The CDR3 DNA reads TGTGCCAGCGCCTATGCAGGGGGCGGGGATCAGCCCCAGCATTTT. Residues: CASAYAGGGDQPQHF.

The genes are TRBV7-2 and TRBJ2-3; TRBD2 matches at 8 bases. The CDR3 is 15 residues long. V lost 5 bases, J lost 5 bases, and 9 bases stayed unmatched. Germline V gene sequence: CDR1 SGHTA, CDR2 FQGNSA. CDR3 DNA: TGTGCCAGCAGCCCCCCAGCGGGAGCTCAAGATACGCAGTATTTT. Translated, it gives CASSPPAGAQDTQYF.

The chain is built from TRBV29-1 and TRBJ1-1, with TRBD1 as a possible D gene (5 bases). The germline gives CDR1 SQVTM, CDR2 ANQGSEA. Between the trimmed V and J ends, which lost 3 bases and 0 bases, there was a span of 8 bases. The CDR3 totals 13 residues. The CDR3 loop reads CSVDRQMNTEAFF. The DNA for the CDR3 is TGCAGCGTTGATAGACAGATGAACACTGAAGCTTTCTTT.

The chain has TRBV5-6 and TRBJ1-5, with D possibly matching TRBD1 (6 bases). The CDR3 totals 14 residues. V lost 1 base, J lost 7 bases, and 12 bases lay in between. Germline values: CDR1 SGHDT, CDR2 YYEEEE. CDR3 DNA: TGTGCCAGCAGCTTGACAGGGAGCGGGCAGCCCCAGCATTTT. This sequence encodes CASSLTGSGQPQHF. Full variable domain (outside the CDR3, taken from reference TRBV5-6 and TRBJ1-5): DAGVTQSPTHLIKTRGQQVTLRCSPKSGHDTVSWYQQALGQGPQFIFQYYEEEERQRGNFPDRFSGHQFPNYSSELNVNALLLGDSALYLCASSLTGSGQPQHFGDGTRLSIL.

This chain joins TRBV27 and TRBJ1-4; D remains ambiguous. Per germline, CDR1 MNHEY and CDR2 SMNVEV (reference sequence). This CDR3 is 11 amino acids long. With 6 bases removed from V and 6 bases from J, the gap between germline ends came to 5 bases. The CDR3 coding sequence is TGTGCCAGCAGGACCGATGAAAAACTGTTTTTT. Encoded protein: CASRTDEKLFF.

This rearrangement joins TRBV28 to TRBJ1-1; 9 nucleotides agree with TRBD1. The germline CDR1 and CDR2 sequences are MDHEN and SYDVKM. After removal of 5 bases from V and 3 bases from J, the junction contained 4 bases not matched to a gene. The CDR3 has 14 amino acids. Here the CDR3 reads CASSQQGAYTEAFF. DNA for the CDR3: TGTGCCAGCAGTCAACAGGGGGCGTACACTGAAGCTTTCTTT.